This TCR beta chain was sequenced in a study of T-cell memory formation after mild COVID-19. Trimming shortened V by 6 bases and J by 10 bases, and 15 bases separated the two germline ends. This CDR3 region has 13 residues. Study-wide findings and caveats: A second wave of clones peaked on day 37, and their SARS-CoV-2 specificity went unconfirmed. Cross-reactive memory seemingly joined, as some responding clones were found in pre-infection memory.

Concerning this clonotype: Antigen specificity is unknown.

TCRdb recomputed calls from the 5' RACE reads with MiXCR, one row per CDR3 protein. The sample lists 40,000 to 55,000 distinct CDR3 sequences, roughly an eighth seen once, with approximately 23% in the top ten. Specimen: PBMCs or a T cell subset sorted from them (not recorded which). The TCR was taken from a man between 18 and 35 years old who had mild COVID-19 (a few samples of this study predate the infection). Cell type and time point are not known. This sequence joins TRBV12-3 or TRBV12-4 and TRBJ1-4, with D possibly TRBD1 on 5 matching bases. This chain's CDR3 is CASRRGGGRKLFF. The CDR3, as DNA: TGTGCCAGCAGACGGGGCGGTGGCAGAAAACTGTTTTTT.